The sequence of this T cell receptor (beta chain) was determined in a study of T cells after somatic rescue of genetic block. Repertoires were generated with immunoSEQ multiplex PCR, while TCRdb's copy carries only in-frame clones and drops some. The data hold around 67,000 clones, with 92% observed a single time. The origin of this receptor is a middle-aged man. The sequenced material came from peripheral blood mononuclear cells (PBMCs).

The DNA for the CDR3 is TGTGCCAGCAGCTTAGGACTAGCGGGAGTAAACGGGGAGCTGTTTTTT. Amino acid sequence: CASSLGLAGVNGELFF. The V call is TRBV7-2, the J call TRBJ2-2; 12 bases map to TRBD2. This CDR3 comprises 16 residues. CDR1 is SGHTA, CDR2 FQGNSA, per germline. V shed 1 base, J shed 7 bases, and the junction held 4 bases outside the gene matches.